This T cell receptor (beta chain) was identified during a study of glioma-infiltrating T cells after dendritic cell vaccination. Study context: Patients received autologous tumor lysate-pulsed dendritic cell vaccination between the early 2000s and the early 2010s.

Described time point: after dendritic cell vaccination, including at tumor progression/relapse. The CDR3 consists of 15 residues. Germline values: CDR1 LNHDA, CDR2 SQIVND (reference sequence). Trimming took 0 bases from V and 6 from J; bases not matched to a gene: 5. Amplification used 60 V beta primers and 13 J beta primers. Using immunoSEQ multiplex PCR, the repertoire was profiled, and TCRdb retains in-frame clones only, with some absent. This table has about 64,000 clones, approximately 86% appearing once. The chain joins TRBV19 to TRBJ2-1, with 7 bases fitting TRBD2. This clonotype was obtained from a human donor with glioblastoma. The specimen comprised blood, sampled after dendritic cell vaccination. CDR3 protein: CASSIEGGRSNEQFF. The CDR3, as DNA: TGTGCCAGTAGTATAGAGGGCGGGAGAAGCAATGAGCAGTTCTTC.